The 12 T cell receptor beta chains below were found in one sample sequenced in a study of technical replicates of blood from several donors. Some clones are missing from TCRdb's copy, which holds only in-frame ones; the method was immunoSEQ multiplex PCR. In the table there are 60,000 to 90,000 clones, 90% to 95% of which are singletons. Sequenced material: T cells isolated from PBMCs. The receptors were sampled from a human donor in good health.

CDR3 DNA: TGTGCCAGCAGCCTCGACAAGGGGCAGAACACTGAAGCTTTCTTT. Encoded protein: CASSLDKGQNTEAFF. The J gene is TRBJ1-1, the V gene TRBV5-4, with D possibly being TRBD1 (5 bases). Germline CDR1 SGHNT, CDR2 YYREEE (reference sequence). The CDR3 spans 15 residues. The germline V and J ends were trimmed by 4 bases and 1 base, with 14 bases remaining between them.

V gene TRBV4-1 combines with J gene TRBJ1-1; D possibly corresponds to TRBD1 (5 bases). The CDR3 runs to 15 residues. V lost 3 bases and J 0 bases, leaving 11 bases between the germline ends. Germline V lookup: CDR1 MGHRA, CDR2 YSYEKL. The CDR3 loop reads CASSQGGALNTEAFF. Written as DNA, the CDR3 is TGCGCCAGCAGCCAGGGTGGGGCCTTGAACACTGAAGCTTTCTTT.

This rearrangement joins TRBV21-1 to TRBJ2-7; the D call in the table, TRBD2, was not verified against the DNA. TRBV21-1 is labeled a pseudogene. The length of the CDR3 is 15 residues. The CDR3 protein is CASLKPPYLSYEQYF. The CDR3 DNA reads as TGTGCCAGCCTCAAACCCCCCTATTTGAGCTACGAGCAGTACTTC.

V is TRBV29-1 and J is TRBJ2-1; 7 bases are a match to TRBD2. V dropped 4 bases and J dropped 2; count of bases not matched to a gene: 8. CDR1 and CDR2 (germline): SQVTM, ANQGSEA. The CDR3 sequence is 15 residues long. The CDR3, as DNA: TGCAGCGTTGGCCTACTAGCGAGGACCTACAATGAGCAGTTCTTC. It yields the protein CSVGLLARTYNEQFF.

This clone was seen a handful of times. The genes are TRBV11-2 and TRBJ2-7, with 8 bases lining up with TRBD2. V dropped 1 base and J dropped 1; count of bases not matched to a gene: 3. Germline loops: CDR1 SGHAT, CDR2 FQNNGV. CDR3 length equals 15 residues. The CDR3 here is CASSLGASGSYEQYF. CDR3 DNA sequence: TGTGCCAGCAGCTTAGGCGCTAGCGGGTCCTACGAGCAGTACTTC.

The gene calls are TRBV5-6 and TRBJ2-5; the D gene is possibly TRBD1 (5 bases). Germline CDR1 reads SGHDT; CDR2 reads YYEEEE. V lost 4 bases and J 5 bases, leaving 21 bases between the germline ends. The CDR3 loop spans 16 amino acids. The CDR3 DNA follows: TGTGCCAGCAGCCCGCAGGAAGGGGATTTGTCGGAGACCCAGTACTTC. It translates to CASSPQEGDLSETQYF.

CDR3 sequence: CASSVEIAGIQETQYF. DNA for the CDR3: TGTGCCAGCAGCGTAGAGATAGCGGGGATCCAAGAGACCCAGTACTTC. The chain is built from TRBV9 and TRBJ2-5; the match to TRBD2 covers 8 bases. There are 16 residues in the CDR3. CDR1 SGDLS and CDR2 YYNGEE come from the germline V gene. The J segment lost 1 base and the V segment lost 0 bases, leaving 5 bases of the junction unmatched. Based on the CDR3 plus reference TRBV9 and TRBJ2-5, the full variable domain is DSGVTQTPKHLITATGQRVTLRCSPRSGDLSVYWYQQSLDQGLQFLIQYYNGEERAKGNILERFSAQQFPDLHSELNLSSLELGDSALYFCASSVEIAGIQETQYFGPGTRLLVL.

The chain combines TRBV5-6 with TRBJ2-7; D possibly corresponds to TRBD2 (5 bases). The V end was cut by 4 bases, the J end by 4 bases, with 9 bases between. Germline-derived CDR1 and CDR2 are SGHDT and YYEEEE. The CDR3 covers 12 residues. The CDR3 here is CASSLGNYEQYF. CDR3 DNA: TGTGCCAGCAGCCTCGGGAATTACGAGCAGTACTTC.

J is TRBJ2-7 and V is TRBV5-1; TRBD1 matches 8 bases. The ends lost 4 bases at V and 3 bases at J; junction bases unmatched: 3. Looked up from germline, CDR1 is SGHRS and CDR2 is YFSETQ. The CDR3 contains 13 residues. CDR3 DNA sequence: TGCGCCAGCAGCCCGGGACAGGTCTACGAGCAGTACTTC. Its protein is CASSPGQVYEQYF.

The chain uses TRBV28 and TRBJ2-2; D gene uncertain. The V end lost 1 base, the J end lost 12 bases, and 15 bases lay between the germline ends. The CDR3 is 14 amino acids. CDR1 is MDHEN and CDR2 is SYDVKM in the germline V gene. The CDR3 DNA reads TGTGCCAGCAGTTTATTTGTCGTACAGCCCAAGCTGTTTTTT. It codes for CASSLFVVQPKLFF.

This chain joins TRBV30 and TRBJ1-2; D is perhaps TRBD1 (6 bases). From germline, CDR1 is GTSNPN and CDR2 SVGIG (reference sequence). Trimming took 2 bases from V and 7 from J, leaving 17 bases between them. The CDR3 covers 14 residues. The chain's CDR3 is CAWSPYREGGGYTF. The CDR3 coding sequence is TGTGCCTGGAGTCCCTACAGGGAAGGCGGTGGCTACACCTTC.

CDR3 sequence reads: CSVILTGDGNTIYF. CDR3 nucleotide sequence: TGCAGCGTGATCCTAACCGGAGATGGAAACACCATATATTTT. The chain carries TRBV29-1 and TRBJ1-3; D ambiguous. This CDR3 has 14 residues. Germline V gene lookup returns CDR1 SQVTM and CDR2 ANQGSEA. V dropped 6 bases and J dropped 3 bases, with 15 bases sitting between them.